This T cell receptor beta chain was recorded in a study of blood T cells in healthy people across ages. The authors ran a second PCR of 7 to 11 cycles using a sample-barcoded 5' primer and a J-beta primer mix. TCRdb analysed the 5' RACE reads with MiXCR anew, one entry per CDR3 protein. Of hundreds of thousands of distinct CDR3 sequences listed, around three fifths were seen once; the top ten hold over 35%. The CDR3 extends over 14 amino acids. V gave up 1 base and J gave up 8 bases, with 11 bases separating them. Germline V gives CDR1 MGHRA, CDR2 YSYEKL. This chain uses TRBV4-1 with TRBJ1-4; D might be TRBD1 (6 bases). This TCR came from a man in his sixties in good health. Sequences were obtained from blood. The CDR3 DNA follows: TGCGCCAGCAGCCAAGTCGCAGGGGTGGAAAAACTGTTTTTT. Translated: CASSQVAGVEKLFF.